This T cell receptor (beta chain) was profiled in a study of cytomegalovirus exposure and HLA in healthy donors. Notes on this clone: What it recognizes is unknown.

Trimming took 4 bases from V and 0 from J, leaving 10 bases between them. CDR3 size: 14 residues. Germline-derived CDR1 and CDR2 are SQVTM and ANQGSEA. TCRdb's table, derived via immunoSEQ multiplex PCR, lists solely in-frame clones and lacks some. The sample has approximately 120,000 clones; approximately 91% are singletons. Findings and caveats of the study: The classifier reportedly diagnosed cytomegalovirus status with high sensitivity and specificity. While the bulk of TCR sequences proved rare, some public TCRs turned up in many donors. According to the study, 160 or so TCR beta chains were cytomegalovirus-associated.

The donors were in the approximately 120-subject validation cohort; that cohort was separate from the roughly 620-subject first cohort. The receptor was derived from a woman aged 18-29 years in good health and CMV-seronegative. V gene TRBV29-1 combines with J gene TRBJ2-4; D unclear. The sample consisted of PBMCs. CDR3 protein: CSVAGLLAKNIQYF. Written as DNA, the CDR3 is TGCAGCGTTGCCGGGTTACTAGCCAAAAACATTCAGTACTTC. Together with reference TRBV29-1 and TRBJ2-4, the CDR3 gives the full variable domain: SAVISQKPSRDICQRGTSLTIQCQVDSQVTMMFWYRQQPGQSLTLIATANQGSEATYESGFVIDKFPISRPNLTFSTLTVSNMSPEDSSIYLCSVAGLLAKNIQYFGAGTRLSVL.